This note documents a single T cell receptor (beta chain) sequence. CDR1 is SGHNT, CDR2 YYREEE, per germline (reference sequence). The CDR3 has 18 residues. Between the trimmed V and J ends, which lost 1 base and 4 bases, there was a span of 24 bases. Measured with immunoSEQ multiplex PCR; TCRdb has only the in-frame clones, and not every one. The sample carries approximately 77,000 clones, approximately 94% recorded once. At least one anti-epileptic drug was given before surgery. These data are taken from a study of brain T cells in children with intractable seizures. The sequence derives from a boy younger than two with tuberous sclerosis and intractable seizures. The sample here was peripheral blood, taken at surgery. The rearrangement joins TRBV5-4 to TRBJ2-7; D gene ambiguous. As DNA, the CDR3 is TGTGCCAGCAGCTTGCAAGCTAGTCGCACCTCCGGGCTTTACGAGCAGTACTTC. It yields the protein CASSLQASRTSGLYEQYF. The whole variable domain, filled in from reference TRBV5-4 and TRBJ2-7, reads ETGVTQSPTHLIKTRGQQVTLRCSSQSGHNTVSWYQQALGQGPQFIFQYYREEENGRGNFPPRFSGLQFPNYSSELNVNALELDDSALYLCASSLQASRTSGLYEQYFGPGTRLTVT.